This is a list of T cell receptor beta chains from one sample in a study of T cells in tumors after PD-1 blockade. Here immunoSEQ multiplex PCR was the method, and the copy in TCRdb shows in-frame clones only, minus some. Among over 60,000 clones listed, approximately 79% were seen once. The material sequenced was PBMCs, taken after anti-PD-1 treatment. The receptors come from a human donor with basal cell carcinoma. The CDR3 runs from the conserved cysteine through the conserved F or W. A D gene is named only where the DNA matches it firmly. Only some rows state a clone size, as once, few, many or a class for expanded clones.

V,size,D,J,DNA,CDR3
TRBV3-1/TRBV3-2,once,TRBD2,TRBJ2-5,TGTGCCAGCAGCCCGAGCGGGGGGGCTTGGGAGACCCAGTACTTC,CASSPSGGAWETQYF
TRBV2,.,.,TRBJ1-5,TGTGCCAGCAGGGGACGGGTGAGCAATCAGCCCCAGCATTTT,CASRGRVSNQPQHF
TRBV19,.,.,TRBJ1-5,TGTGCCAGTAGTATAGGGCCAGCCCAAGGCCTACCTAGCAATCAGCCCCAGCATTTT,CASSIGPAQGLPSNQPQHF
TRBV6-5,.,.,TRBJ1-3,TGTGCCAGCAGTTACTCGCAGGCCTACTCTGGAAACACCATATATTTT,CASSYSQAYSGNTIYF
TRBV7-2,.,.,TRBJ1-5,TGTGCCAGCAGCTTCGGGACCCATCTTATGCCCCAGCATTTT,CASSFGTHLMPQHF
TRBV7-2,.,TRBD2,TRBJ2-1,TGTGCCAGCAGCTTAGCGTGGTCTAGCGGGGTCAATGAGCAGTTCTTC,CASSLAWSSGVNEQFF
TRBV6-5,.,TRBD2,TRBJ2-3,TGTGCCAGCAGCATTAGCGGGGGGGCCCCAGATACGCAGTATTTT,CASSISGGAPDTQYF
TRBV2,.,.,TRBJ1-6,TGTGCCAGCAGTGAACGCACAGCTAATTCACCCCTCCACTTT,CASSERTANSPLHF
TRBV30,.,TRBD1,TRBJ2-3,TGTGCCTGGAGTGCCCTGGGGACAGGGCGCACAGATACGCAGTATTTT,CAWSALGTGRTDTQYF
TRBV30,.,TRBD1,TRBJ1-2,TGTGCCTGGAAGGCCCCGACAGGGGGAGGTGACTATGGCTACACCTTC,CAWKAPTGGGDYGYTF
TRBV30,.,.,TRBJ1-4,TGTGCCTGGAGTGGAGGAGTTAATGAAAAACTGTTTTTT,CAWSGGVNEKLFF
TRBV6-2/TRBV6-3,few,.,TRBJ1-1,TGTGCCAGCAGTTATTGGAACACTGAAGCTTTCTTT,CASSYWNTEAFF
TRBV10-3,.,TRBD2,TRBJ2-1,TGTGCCATCAGTGAGTCCCTAGCGGGGGGAATTGAGCAGTTCTTC,CAISESLAGGIEQFF
TRBV5-5,.,TRBD1,TRBJ2-7,TGTGCCAGCAGCCGACAGGGTGGGTCATCCTACGAGCAGTACTTC,CASSRQGGSSYEQYF